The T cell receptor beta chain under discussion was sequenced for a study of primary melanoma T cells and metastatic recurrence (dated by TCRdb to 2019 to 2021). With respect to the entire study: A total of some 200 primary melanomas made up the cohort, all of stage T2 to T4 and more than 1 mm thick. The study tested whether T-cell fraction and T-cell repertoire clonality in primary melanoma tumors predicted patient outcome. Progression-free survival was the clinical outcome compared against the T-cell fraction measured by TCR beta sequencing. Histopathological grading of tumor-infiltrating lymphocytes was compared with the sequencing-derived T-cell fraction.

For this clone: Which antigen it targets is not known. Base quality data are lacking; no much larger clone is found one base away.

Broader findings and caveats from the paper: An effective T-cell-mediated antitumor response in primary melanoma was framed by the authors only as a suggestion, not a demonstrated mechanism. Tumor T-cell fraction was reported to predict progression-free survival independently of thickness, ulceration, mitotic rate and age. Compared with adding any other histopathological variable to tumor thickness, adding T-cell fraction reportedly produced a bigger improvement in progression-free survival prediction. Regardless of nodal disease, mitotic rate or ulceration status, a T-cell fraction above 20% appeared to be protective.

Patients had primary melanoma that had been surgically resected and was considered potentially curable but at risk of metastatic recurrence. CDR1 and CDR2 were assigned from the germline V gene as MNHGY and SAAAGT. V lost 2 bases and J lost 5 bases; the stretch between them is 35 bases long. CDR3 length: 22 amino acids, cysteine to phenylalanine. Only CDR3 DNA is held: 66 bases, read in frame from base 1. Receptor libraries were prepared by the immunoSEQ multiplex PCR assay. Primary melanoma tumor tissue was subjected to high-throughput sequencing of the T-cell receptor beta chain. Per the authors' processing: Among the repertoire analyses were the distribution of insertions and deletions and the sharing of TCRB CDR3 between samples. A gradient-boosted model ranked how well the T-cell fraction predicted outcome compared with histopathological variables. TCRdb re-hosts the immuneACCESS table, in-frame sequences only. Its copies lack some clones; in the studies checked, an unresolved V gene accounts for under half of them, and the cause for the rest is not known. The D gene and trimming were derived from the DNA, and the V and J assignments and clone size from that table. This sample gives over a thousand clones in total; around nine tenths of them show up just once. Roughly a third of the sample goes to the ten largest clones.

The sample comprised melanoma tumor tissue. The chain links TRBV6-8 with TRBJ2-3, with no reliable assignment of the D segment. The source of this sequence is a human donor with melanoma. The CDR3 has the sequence CASSYPPFSGTEIRPAVDTQYF. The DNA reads TGTGCCAGCAGTTACCCACCTTTCTCAGGAACGGAGATCAGACCAGCTGTAGATACGCAGTATTTT.